The rows below give T cell receptor beta chains drawn from one sample of a study of identical twins. TCRdb independently ran MiXCR on the 5' RACE reads; one entry per CDR3 protein. The table includes hundreds of thousands of distinct CDR3 sequences, around 15% detected once. The material sequenced was memory (CD45RO+) T cells sorted from blood. These TCRs come from a woman under 30 in good health. Each CDR3 is given with its conserved first and last residue. The order of the fields is V gene, CDR3 protein.

v_gene: TRBV5-1; CDR3aa: CASSQDGNYYEQYF
v_gene: TRBV5-5; CDR3aa: CASSRTGGYTTDTQYF
v_gene: TRBV24-1; CDR3aa: CATSDSWQGTGELFF
v_gene: TRBV9; CDR3aa: CASSVAFVGSGGAGNEQFF
v_gene: TRBV12-3/TRBV12-4; CDR3aa: CASSPRLSGEPKAFF
v_gene: TRBV7-9; CDR3aa: CASSQLAGGTEQFF
v_gene: TRBV15; CDR3aa: CATRPWGLSYNEQFF
v_gene: TRBV7-9; CDR3aa: CASSLGPPRPPIYTF
v_gene: TRBV5-1; CDR3aa: CASTLGAGDGSNEQFF
v_gene: TRBV20-1; CDR3aa: CSVLGVGAFF
v_gene: TRBV20-1; CDR3aa: CSARLVGIGGEQYF
v_gene: TRBV18; CDR3aa: CASSTLAPGANADTQYF
v_gene: TRBV20-1; CDR3aa: CSVGRLDGNTIYF
v_gene: TRBV28; CDR3aa: CASGSSLETQYF
v_gene: TRBV24-1; CDR3aa: CATSDRDQGNGLDTQYF